This T cell receptor beta chain was identified during a study of molecular identifiers for immune sequencing clone quantification. Overall study findings and caveats: A single cell's spiked Jurkat TCR RNA was reportedly detectable among about a million naive cells.

This clonotype was picked up many times. Its antigen is currently unknown. The CDR3 loop spans 15 amino acids. V was pared by 4 bases and J by 2 bases, with 8 bases of the junction left unmatched. Germline loops: CDR1 SGHDT, CDR2 YYEEEE. TCRdb called the PCR reads again in MiXCR, with one record for every CDR3 protein. This sample has some 93,000 distinct CDR3 sequences, with approximately 22% found just once. The chain recombines TRBV5-6 with TRBJ2-5; 7 bases agree with TRBD1. Sequenced: naive CD8+ T cells from blood, with Jurkat cell RNA spiked in. Subset indicated: FACS-sorted CD8+CD4-CCR7+CD45RA+ naive T cells. The TCR comes from a human donor in good health. Some libraries in this study had Jurkat cell RNA spiked in. The CDR3 reads CASSGDSYFQETQYF. CDR3 in DNA: TGTGCCAGCAGCGGGGACAGCTATTTTCAAGAGACCCAGTACTTC.